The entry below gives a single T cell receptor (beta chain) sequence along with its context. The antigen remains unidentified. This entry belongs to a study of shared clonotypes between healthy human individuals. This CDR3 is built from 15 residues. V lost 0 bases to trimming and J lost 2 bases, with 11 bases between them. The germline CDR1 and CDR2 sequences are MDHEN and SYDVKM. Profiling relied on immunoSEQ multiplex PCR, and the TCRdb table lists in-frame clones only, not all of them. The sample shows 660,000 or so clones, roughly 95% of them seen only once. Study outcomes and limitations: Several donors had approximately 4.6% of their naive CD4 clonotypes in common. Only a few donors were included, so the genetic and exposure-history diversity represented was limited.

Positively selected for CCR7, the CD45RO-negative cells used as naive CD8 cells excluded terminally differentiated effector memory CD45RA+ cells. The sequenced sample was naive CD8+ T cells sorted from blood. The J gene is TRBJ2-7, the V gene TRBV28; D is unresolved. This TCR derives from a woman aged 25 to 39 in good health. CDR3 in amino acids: CASSLWQSFAYEQYF. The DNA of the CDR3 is TGTGCCAGCAGTTTATGGCAGTCTTTTGCCTACGAGCAGTACTTC.